The TCR beta chain under discussion was sequenced for a study of human T cells and chemical hapten exposure. Described time point: pre-sensitization, week 0. Treatment given: therapeutic diphenylcyclopropenone sensitization with weekly scalp DPC. TCRdb independently ran MiXCR on the RACE reads; one entry per CDR3 protein. The data hold about 290,000 distinct CDR3 sequences, with approximately 7.5% observed a single time. This clonotype was seen a few times. V was clipped by 5 bases and J by 7 bases; unmatched bases: 4. The CDR3 runs 14 residues. The germline V gene encodes CDR1 SGHTA and CDR2 FQGNSA. The receptor was isolated from a man aged 18-30 years with alopecia areata. Some clones in this sample may be carry-over from other donors' samples. The V gene is TRBV7-2, the J gene TRBJ1-5, with 11 bases matching TRBD1. The source material was whole blood, sampled in connection with sensitization to the hapten diphenylcyclopropenone (DPC). This chain's CDR3 is CASSGQGAGQPQHF. The CDR3 DNA follows: TGTGCCAGCAGCGGACAGGGGGCTGGGCAGCCCCAGCATTTT.